What follows are 21 T cell receptor beta chains derived from one specimen sequenced in a study of blood T cell repertoires in COVID-19. Clones were sequenced by immunoSEQ multiplex PCR, and TCRdb holds only the in-frame ones, with some missing. In the table there are fewer than 600,000 clones, 88% of which are singletons. Input material: PBMCs or T cells enriched from blood (not recorded which). The receptors were gathered from a woman in her thirties or forties who had recovered from COVID-19.

V gene TRBV27 combines with J gene TRBJ2-3; 12 bases line up with TRBD2. V dropped 8 bases and J dropped 1; count of bases not matched to a gene: 16. The CDR3 extends over 19 amino acids. Germline CDR1 is MNHEY and CDR2 is SMNVEV (reference sequence). CDR3 coding DNA: TGTGCCAGCCAGGGTGCTCTAGCGGGAGGGCCGGGGGGCACAGATACGCAGTATTTT. It encodes CASQGALAGGPGGTDTQYF.

The V gene is TRBV30, the J gene TRBJ1-3; weak D call: TRBD1 (5 bases). This CDR3 contains 14 residues. V dropped 1 base and J dropped 4 bases, with 11 bases sitting between them. Germline CDR1 is GTSNPN and CDR2 is SVGIG (reference sequence). CDR3 loop: CAWSAQAIGNTIYF. In DNA, the CDR3 is TGTGCCTGGAGTGCACAGGCGATCGGAAACACCATATATTTT.

The CDR3 spells CASSPPGGQEYNEQFF. The CDR3 DNA follows: TGTGCCAGCAGTCCCCCTGGGGGACAGGAGTACAATGAGCAGTTCTTC. The V and J genes are TRBV6-4 and TRBJ2-1, with 8 bases lining up with TRBD1. Germline V gives CDR1 MRHNA, CDR2 SNTAGT. Trimming at V came to 5 bases and at J to 4 bases, leaving 10 bases not matched to a gene. This CDR3 region has 16 residues.

The V call is TRBV30, the J call TRBJ1-2; TRBD1 aligns across 9 bases. The CDR3 consists of 14 residues. Looked up from germline, CDR1 is GTSNPN and CDR2 is SVGIG (reference sequence). J was trimmed by 7 bases and V by 2 bases; bases with no gene match: 8. CDR3 residues: CAWSLGQGPSGYTF. The CDR3 region has the DNA TGTGCCTGGAGTTTGGGACAGGGACCTTCTGGCTACACCTTC.

This clone was observed a few times. The gene calls are TRBV2 and TRBJ2-3; possible D gene TRBD1, 6 bases. The CDR3 is 12 residues long. V was shortened by 10 bases and J by 4 bases, with 12 bases between the two germline ends. Germline V CDR1 and CDR2: SNHLY, FYNNEI. This CDR3 reads CAKNRVSDTQYF. CDR3 DNA: TGTGCCAAGAACAGGGTCTCAGATACGCAGTATTTT.

The rearrangement links TRBV7-8 to TRBJ2-1; 9 nucleotides align to TRBD2. Germline V CDR1 and CDR2: SGHVS, FQNEAQ. The CDR3 totals 16 residues. J gave up 3 bases and V 5 bases, and 8 bases lay outside the gene matches. The CDR3 DNA reads TGTGCCAGCAGCCAAAACCAGCGGGGGGTCTACAATGAGCAGTTCTTC. Protein product: CASSQNQRGVYNEQFF.

This sequence joins TRBV25-1 and TRBJ2-3; possible D gene TRBD2, 6 bases. Trimming removed 3 bases at V and 3 bases at J, with 19 bases between. Per germline, CDR1 MGHDK and CDR2 SYGVNS. The CDR3 runs 17 residues. The CDR3 reads CASSDRFAGSRTDTQYF. The DNA for the CDR3 is TGTGCCAGCAGTGATCGATTCGCCGGGAGCAGGACAGATACGCAGTATTTT.

V usage is TRBV11-2 and J usage is TRBJ2-1; TRBD1 might be the D (6 bases). Trimming took 5 bases from V and 6 from J, leaving 20 bases between them. There are 16 residues in the CDR3. The germline gives CDR1 SGHAT, CDR2 FQNNGV. CDR3 sequence (DNA): TGTGCCAGCAGCCCACGTCGGGGACAAGGGGCCAATGAGCAGTTCTTC. Protein sequence: CASSPRRGQGANEQFF. The variable domain in full, completed from reference TRBV11-2 and TRBJ2-1, reads EAGVAQSPRYKIIEKRQSVAFWCNPISGHATLYWYQQILGQGPKLLIQFQNNGVVDDSQLPKDRFSAERLKGVDSTLKIQPAKLEDSAVYLCASSPRRGQGANEQFFGPGTRLTVL.

J is TRBJ2-7 and V is TRBV29-1; possible D gene TRBD1, 5 bases. This CDR3 has 12 amino acids. CDR1 and CDR2 (germline): SQVTM, ANQGSEA. The V gene lost 4 bases and the J gene lost 5 bases, with 12 bases spanning the gap. The DNA of the CDR3 is TGCAGCGTTGCGAGACAAGGGGACGAGCAGTACTTC. Its translation is CSVARQGDEQYF.

The J gene is TRBJ1-1, the V gene TRBV14; D not certain. Looked up from germline, CDR1 is SGHDN and CDR2 is FVKESK. This CDR3 comprises 12 residues. With 2 bases removed from V and 10 bases from J, the gap between germline ends came to 11 bases. This chain's CDR3 is CASSQTRGRAFF. The CDR3 DNA is TGTGCCAGCAGCCAAACGCGGGGAAGAGCTTTCTTT. The whole variable domain, remainder taken from reference TRBV14 and TRBJ1-1, is EAGVTQFPSHSVIEKGQTVTLRCDPISGHDNLYWYRRVMGKEIKFLLHFVKESKQDESGMPNNRFLAERTGGTYSTLKVQPAELEDSGVYFCASSQTRGRAFFGQGTRLTVV.

This sequence joins TRBV28 and TRBJ1-5; D unclear. The V end lost 4 bases, the J end lost 4 bases, and 17 bases lay between the germline ends. Germline CDR1 is MDHEN and CDR2 is SYDVKM. The CDR3 consists of 16 residues. CDR3 in amino acids: CASSSHGRTLNQPQHF. In DNA, the CDR3 is TGTGCCAGCAGTTCCCACGGCAGGACTTTAAATCAGCCCCAGCATTTT. Full variable domain (rest looked up from reference TRBV28 and TRBJ1-5): DVKVTQSSRYLVKRTGEKVFLECVQDMDHENMFWYRQDPGLGLRLIYFSYDVKMKEKGDIPEGYSVSREKKERFSLILESASTNQTSMYLCASSSHGRTLNQPQHFGDGTRLSIL.

In DNA form, the CDR3 reads TGTGCCAGCACCATTATAGAGGGGGCTAGGGCTGAAGCTTTCTTT. Amino acids: CASTIIEGARAEAFF. The rearrangement uses TRBV5-6 and TRBJ1-1, with 7 nucleotides matching TRBD1. V lost 6 bases, J lost 6 bases, and 14 bases stayed unmatched. This CDR3 contains 15 residues. Germline V gene sequence: CDR1 SGHDT, CDR2 YYEEEE.

V and J are TRBV15 and TRBJ2-1, with TRBD1 matching 8 bases. Germline assignment: CDR1 LNHNV and CDR2 YYDKDF (reference sequence). The V gene end was trimmed by 4 bases and the J gene end by 1 base; junction bases not matched to a gene: 3. The CDR3 consists of 15 residues. CDR3 amino acids: CATSIGQGSYNEQFF. CDR3 coding DNA: TGTGCCACCAGCATCGGACAGGGTTCCTACAATGAGCAGTTCTTC.

V usage is TRBV27 and J usage is TRBJ1-3; D uncertain. The CDR3 is made up of 14 amino acids. Per germline, CDR1 MNHEY and CDR2 SMNVEV (reference sequence). The V gene lost 4 bases and the J gene lost 1 base, with 8 bases spanning the gap. Here the CDR3 DNA reads TGTGCCAGCAGTTCCCTTTTATCTGGAAACACCATATATTTT. Protein product: CASSSLLSGNTIYF.

This chain uses TRBV4-3 with TRBJ2-4; 9 positions match TRBD2. The CDR3 extends over 17 amino acids. The V and J ends lost 0 bases and 2 bases, in that order; junction bases with no gene match: 5. Germline V gene sequence: CDR1 LGHNA, CDR2 YSLEER. The CDR3 spells CASSQDPAGGTKNIQYF. In DNA form, the CDR3 reads TGCGCCAGCAGCCAAGATCCAGCGGGAGGTACCAAAAACATTCAGTACTTC.

The V gene is TRBV28, the J gene TRBJ1-5; D ambiguous. V lost 0 bases and J lost 6, with 3 bases in between. The CDR3 has 12 amino acids. Germline loops: CDR1 MDHEN, CDR2 SYDVKM. CDR3 bases: TGTGCCAGCAGTTTATGGCGTCAGCCCCAGCATTTT. It yields the protein CASSLWRQPQHF.

The chain is built from TRBV6-5 and TRBJ1-1, with 11 nucleotides matching TRBD1. The length of the CDR3 is 13 residues. Looked up from germline, CDR1 is MNHEY and CDR2 is SVGAGI. Unmatched junction bases numbered 6, after V lost 4 bases and J lost 11 bases. DNA for the CDR3: TGTGCCAGCAGTTGGACAGGGGGCGATTGGGCTTTCTTT. Translated, it gives CASSWTGGDWAFF.

V usage is TRBV19 and J usage is TRBJ2-5; 9 bases line up with TRBD1. This CDR3 region has 13 residues. With V trimmed by 4 bases and J by 4 bases, 1 base remained unmatched. Germline CDR1 LNHDA, CDR2 SQIVND (reference sequence). The CDR3 spells CASSNRGLETQYF. CDR3 DNA sequence: TGTGCCAGTAGTAACAGGGGGCTAGAGACCCAGTACTTC. Variable domain in full (rest from reference TRBV19 and TRBJ2-5): DGGITQSPKYLFRKEGQNVTLSCEQNLNHDAMYWYRQDPGQGLRLIYYSQIVNDFQKGDIAEGYSVSREKKESFPLTVTSAQKNPTAFYLCASSNRGLETQYFGPGTRLLVL.

The genes are TRBV7-2 and TRBJ2-2; 11 nucleotides line up with TRBD2. This CDR3 spans 14 amino acids. V was clipped by 6 bases and J by 6 bases; unmatched bases: 3. CDR1 is SGHTA and CDR2 is FQGNSA in the germline V gene. CDR3 nucleotide sequence: TGTGCCAGCAGAACTAGCGGGAGTGCCGGGGAGCTGTTTTTT. It codes for CASRTSGSAGELFF.

The V and J genes are TRBV2 and TRBJ1-5; D may be TRBD1 (6 bases). V lost 4 bases and J lost 5, with 6 bases in between. CDR1 and CDR2 from the germline V gene are SNHLY and FYNNEI. CDR3 length: 12 residues. This chain's CDR3 is CASSGQDQPQHF. In nucleotides, the CDR3 is TGTGCCAGCAGTGGACAGGATCAGCCCCAGCATTTT.

The CDR3 DNA sequence: TGTGCCAGCAGTTTACAGGGGACAGATACGCAGTATTTT. It yields the protein CASSLQGTDTQYF. This chain joins TRBV12-3 or TRBV12-4 and TRBJ2-3, with D perhaps TRBD1 (6 bases). This CDR3 contains 13 residues. V dropped 2 bases and J dropped 3 bases, with 6 bases sitting between them.